This T cell receptor beta chain was found in a study of T cell responses to AZD1222 COVID-19 vaccine. The data were produced by immunoSEQ multiplex PCR, yet TCRdb's version contains in-frame clones alone and is incomplete. Of 90,000 to 130,000 clones listed, about 85% are singletons. Per the germline V gene, CDR1 is MGHRA and CDR2 is YSYEKL. Trimming pared 0 bases from V and 1 base from J, leaving 12 bases between. The CDR3 spans 16 residues. The origin of this receptor is an adult in good health. The chain has TRBV4-1 and TRBJ1-1; D possibly corresponds to TRBD1 (5 bases). Here the sequenced sample was peripheral blood, taken on day 0 of AZD1222 vaccination. The CDR3 protein is CASSQDRGRANTEAFF. For the CDR3, the DNA is TGCGCCAGCAGCCAAGATAGGGGCAGAGCGAACACTGAAGCTTTCTTT.